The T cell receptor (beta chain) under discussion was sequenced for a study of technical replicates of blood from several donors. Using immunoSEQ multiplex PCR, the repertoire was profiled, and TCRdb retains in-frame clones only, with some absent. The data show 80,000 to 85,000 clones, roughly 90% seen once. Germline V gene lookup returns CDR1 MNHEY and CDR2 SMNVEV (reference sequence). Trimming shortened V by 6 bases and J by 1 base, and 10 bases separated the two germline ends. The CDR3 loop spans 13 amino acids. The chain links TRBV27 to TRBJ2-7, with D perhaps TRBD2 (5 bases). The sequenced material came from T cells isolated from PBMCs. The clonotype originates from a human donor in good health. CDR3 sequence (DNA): TGTGCCAGCAGCTTGACGGGGTCCTACGAGCAGTACTTC. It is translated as CASSLTGSYEQYF.